Following are 8 T cell receptor beta chains from one sample sequenced in a study of OX40 agonist ivuxolimab in advanced cancers. Assay: immunoSEQ multiplex PCR; the TCRdb copy retains only in-frame clones and omits some. The sample shows around 73,000 clones, approximately 90% of them seen only once. This specimen was CD4+ or CD8+ T cells sorted from blood, taken in a trial of the OX40 agonist ivuxolimab. These receptors were obtained from an adult with an advanced solid tumor such as melanoma, head and neck, liver or kidney cancer.

The chain is built from TRBV10-3 and TRBJ1-3; D gene ambiguous. Trimming removed 7 bases from V and 3 bases from J, with 10 bases in between. The germline V gene encodes CDR1 ENHRY and CDR2 SYGVKD. The CDR3 sequence is 13 residues long. The CDR3 loop is CAITPRIGNTIYF. The CDR3 bases are TGTGCCATCACCCCCCGGATTGGAAACACCATATATTTT.

This clone was detected only once. V usage is TRBV10-3 and J usage is TRBJ1-2, with D perhaps TRBD1 (6 bases). Germline lookup yields CDR1 ENHRY and CDR2 SYGVKD. V was clipped by 3 bases and J by 8 bases, with 19 bases between them. The CDR3 is 15 residues long. CDR3 in DNA: TGTGCCATCAGTGACCGCGGGGGCCGGGACGCCGGCTACACCTTC. Translated: CAISDRGGRDAGYTF.

The chain uses TRBV10-2 and TRBJ2-1; possible D gene TRBD2, 6 bases. The CDR3 spans 16 residues. With 2 bases removed from V and 5 bases from J, the gap between germline ends came to 16 bases. Germline lookup yields CDR1 WSHSY and CDR2 SAAADI. In DNA form, the CDR3 reads TGCGCCAGCAGTGAGCAAGGAGGGAGACCCCACAATGAGCAGTTCTTC. It encodes CASSEQGGRPHNEQFF.

The rearrangement links TRBV7-2 to TRBJ2-5; TRBD2 might be the D (6 bases). V was clipped by 3 bases and J by 5 bases, with 16 bases between them. The CDR3 covers 15 residues. Germline V gene lookup returns CDR1 SGHTA and CDR2 FQGNSA. CDR3 bases: TGTGCCAGCAGCTTCCCGGGTTTTGGAGGGGAGACCCAGTACTTC. The encoded protein is CASSFPGFGGETQYF.

This chain joins TRBV6-6 and TRBJ2-7; 7 bases agree with TRBD1. The CDR3 is 12 amino acids. Per germline, CDR1 MNHNY and CDR2 SVGAGI (reference sequence). The ends lost 0 bases at V and 11 bases at J; junction bases unmatched: 4. This CDR3 is CASSYSKGTEYF. The CDR3 DNA sequence: TGTGCCAGCAGTTACTCGAAGGGGACAGAGTACTTC.

J is TRBJ2-7 and V is TRBV6-6; a possible D gene is TRBD1 (5 bases). V lost 0 bases and J lost 11, with 11 bases in between. CDR1 is MNHNY, CDR2 SVGAGI, per germline (reference sequence). This CDR3 is built from 12 residues. The CDR3 DNA reads as TGTGCCAGCAGTTACTCTCAAGGACAAGAGTACTTC. Its protein is CASSYSQGQEYF.

J is TRBJ2-6 and V is TRBV6-4, with TRBD1 matching over 10 bases. The CDR3 loop spans 17 amino acids. CDR1 is MRHNA, CDR2 SNTAGT, per germline. J gave up 0 bases and V 7 bases, and 6 bases lay outside the gene matches. CDR3 nucleotides: TGTGCCAGCAAACCGGGACAGGGGAGCTCTGGGGCCAACGTCCTGACTTTC. Residues: CASKPGQGSSGANVLTF.

The CDR3: CASSVIGTGSGYTF. The CDR3 DNA is TGTGCCAGCAGTGTAATCGGCACCGGGAGTGGCTACACCTTC. This chain joins TRBV2 and TRBJ1-2; D is unclear. Deletions cut 4 bases from V and 7 bases from J, with 16 bases between. The CDR3 contains 14 residues. Germline V gene data show CDR1 as SNHLY and CDR2 as FYNNEI.